Below, one T cell receptor beta chain is given with its context. Antigen unknown. Some clones are missing from TCRdb's copy, which holds only in-frame ones; the method was immunoSEQ multiplex PCR. The sample lists under 40,000 clones, around 79% seen once, with 1.1% in the top ten. These data belong to a study of T cells in narcolepsy. Looking at the study overall: Donors had narcolepsy type 1 or type 2, or were healthy controls.

V was trimmed by 4 bases and J by 3 bases, leaving 12 bases between them. The length of the CDR3 is 13 residues. Germline loops: CDR1 SQVTM, CDR2 ANQGSEA. General study points: Autoreactive HCRT-specific and TRIB2-specific clonotypes were marked in same-patient CSF-versus-blood CD4+ comparisons. Healthy controls reportedly lacked the autoreactive clonotypes serially found in patients' blood.

This TCR was sampled from a human donor with narcolepsy. The specimen was CD45RA- memory CD4+ T cells from PBMCs. V is TRBV29-1 and J is TRBJ1-2, with D uncertain. The DNA of the CDR3 is TGCAGCGTTGTCCCCCCCGGGCACTATGGCTACACCTTC. It translates to CSVVPPGHYGYTF.